A single sample gave rise to the 26 T cell receptor beta chains below, sequenced in a study of blood T cells in healthy people across ages. Sample-barcoded 5' priming and a J-beta primer mix drove a second PCR of 7 to 11 cycles. TCRdb fed the 5' RACE reads into MiXCR, producing one record per CDR3 protein. The sample holds about 540,000 distinct CDR3 sequences; nearly 25% are singletons and the top ten take under 9%. These data were also filed under a second study, of T cells of mothers and their children.

The sequencing sample was made of blood. All receptors come from a boy aged 5 to 17 in good health.

The chain combines TRBV6-2 or TRBV6-3 with TRBJ2-7; D ambiguous. The V end was cut by 11 bases, the J end by 3 bases, with 23 bases between. The CDR3 is 15 amino acids. CDR1 is MNHEY and CDR2 is SVGEGT in the germline V gene. DNA of the CDR3: TGTGCCGTTAAGCTCGGACGGAGAATTCACTACGAGCAGTACTTC. It encodes CAVKLGRRIHYEQYF.

The V gene is TRBV5-1, the J gene TRBJ1-2, with 9 bases identical to TRBD1. With 5 bases clipped from V and 2 bases from J, the junction kept 4 bases outside the gene matches. This CDR3 is 14 amino acids long. Germline V gene lookup returns CDR1 SGHRS and CDR2 YFSETQ. Written as DNA, the CDR3 is TGCGCCAGCAGGCCGACAGGGGGGAACTATGGCTACACCTTC. Translation: CASRPTGGNYGYTF.

The chain couples TRBV20-1 to TRBJ2-5, with a possible D match to TRBD1 (6 bases). The end of the DNA aligns better with TRBJ2-1, so the J call may be wrong. The CDR3 is made up of 15 amino acids. The germline CDR1 and CDR2 sequences are DFQATT and SNEGSKA (reference sequence). CDR3 nucleotides: TGCAGTGCTTTAAGGGCACAGGGAACTAACAATGAGCAGTTCTTC. Translated: CSALRAQGTNNEQFF.

CDR3 protein: CASSHPLGSYNEQFF. CDR3 DNA sequence: TGTGCCAGCAGCCACCCTCTCGGGAGTTACAATGAGCAGTTCTTC. V usage is TRBV7-9 and J usage is TRBJ2-5, with D perhaps matching TRBD2 (6 bases). The assigned J gene may be wrong: the sequence end matches TRBJ2-1 better. This CDR3 region has 15 residues. The V gene's germline CDR1 is SEHNR and CDR2 FQNEAQ (reference sequence).

This clonotype has a handful of counts. CDR3 sequence reads: CASSTINIQYF. DNA for the CDR3: TGTGCCAGTAGTACAATAAACATTCAGTACTTC. The gene calls are TRBV19 and TRBJ2-4, with D hard to call. This CDR3 spans 11 amino acids. The germline V gene has CDR1 LNHDA and CDR2 SQIVND (reference sequence). The V end was cut by 4 bases, the J end by 6 bases, with 4 bases between.

This rearrangement joins TRBV9 to TRBJ1-6; no definite D call. CDR3 length: 13 residues. The germline V and J ends were trimmed by 1 base and 8 bases, with 7 bases remaining between them. Germline lookup yields CDR1 SGDLS and CDR2 YYNGEE. This CDR3 is CASSVTPDSPLHF. DNA of the CDR3: TGTGCCAGCAGCGTAACTCCAGATTCACCCCTCCACTTT. The full variable domain, in which reference TRBV9 and TRBJ1-6 provide the parts outside the CDR3, is DSGVTQTPKHLITATGQRVTLRCSPRSGDLSVYWYQQSLDQGLQFLIQYYNGEERAKGNILERFSAQQFPDLHSELNLSSLELGDSALYFCASSVTPDSPLHFGNGTRLTVT.

The chain has TRBV12-3 or TRBV12-4 and TRBJ2-7, with D hard to call. The CDR3 is made up of 15 amino acids. Trimming removed 3 bases from V and 0 bases from J, with 12 bases in between. The DNA of the CDR3 is TGTGCCAGCAGTTTTCGCAAGGCGAGCTCCTACGAGCAGTACTTC. This translates into CASSFRKASSYEQYF.

The rearrangement joins TRBV5-1 to TRBJ1-1; D call uncertain. V shed 1 base and J shed 0 bases, with 10 bases lying between them. CDR3 length: 15 residues. Germline loops: CDR1 SGHRS, CDR2 YFSETQ. The CDR3 region is CASSLSSAMNTEAFF. The CDR3, as DNA: TGCGCCAGCAGCTTGAGTTCAGCCATGAACACTGAAGCTTTCTTT.

This clonotype was seen only a few times. The chain carries TRBV5-1 and TRBJ1-5; weak D call: TRBD1 (6 bases). Trimming shortened V by 4 bases and J by 4 bases, and 12 bases separated the two germline ends. Germline assignment: CDR1 SGHRS and CDR2 YFSETQ. The CDR3 covers 14 residues. DNA of the CDR3: TGCGCCAGCAGCAAAGAAGGGGGAAATCAGCCCCAGCATTTT. Its translation: CASSKEGGNQPQHF.

There are a few counts of this clonotype. The V gene is TRBV3-1, the J gene TRBJ2-5; D uncertain. Germline V gene sequence: CDR1 LGHDT, CDR2 YNNKEL (reference sequence). The CDR3 covers 12 residues. V dropped 3 bases and J dropped 3 bases, with 5 bases sitting between them. CDR3 residues: CASSHLEETQYF. For the CDR3, the DNA is TGTGCCAGCAGCCACCTCGAAGAGACCCAGTACTTC.

This clonotype has just a few counts. This chain connects TRBV9 to TRBJ1-5; D not resolved. V shed 4 bases and J shed 7 bases, with 18 bases lying between them. The CDR3 has 15 amino acids. CDR1 and CDR2 from the germline V gene are SGDLS and YYNGEE. CDR3 sequence: CASSHNMEVGQPQHF. CDR3 nucleotides: TGTGCCAGCAGCCACAACATGGAGGTAGGGCAGCCCCAGCATTTT.

The V gene is TRBV9, the J gene TRBJ2-2; D is ambiguous. CDR1 and CDR2 (germline): SGDLS, YYNGEE. The ends were cut back, 4 bases at V and 4 bases at J, with 14 bases in the middle. This CDR3 contains 15 residues. The CDR3: CASSPVGSGTGELFF. The CDR3 DNA is TGTGCCAGCAGCCCCGTGGGGTCGGGCACCGGGGAGCTGTTTTTT.

This chain joins TRBV27 and TRBJ1-5; D unresolved. V was shortened by 5 bases and J by 0 bases, with 17 bases between the two germline ends. Germline V gene data show CDR1 as MNHEY and CDR2 as SMNVEV (reference sequence). CDR3 length: 17 amino acids. The CDR3, as DNA: TGTGCCAGCAGTCCTTCCTACTCAGAGTATAGCAATCAGCCCCAGCATTTT. The encoded protein is CASSPSYSEYSNQPQHF.

This sequence joins TRBV15 and TRBJ2-3; D tentatively reads TRBD1 or TRBD2 (5 bases each). The CDR3 spans 14 residues. Germline assignment: CDR1 LNHNV and CDR2 YYDKDF (reference sequence). Deletions cut 0 bases from V and 4 bases from J, with 8 bases between. The CDR3 nucleotides read TGTGCCACCAGCAGAGATCGGGGCCCAGATACGCAGTATTTT. Protein sequence: CATSRDRGPDTQYF.

In this sample, this clonotype turned up a few times. This sequence joins TRBV7-2 and TRBJ2-5; either TRBD1 or TRBD2 may supply D (5 bases each). The germline gives CDR1 SGHTA, CDR2 FQGNSA. The CDR3 is 12 amino acids. V was shortened by 4 bases and J by 11 bases, with 14 bases between the two germline ends. The CDR3 here is CASSSGTGLQYF. The CDR3 DNA sequence: TGTGCCAGCAGCTCGGGAACAGGATTACAGTACTTC.

This clonotype was picked up a small number of times. The rearrangement joins TRBV27 to TRBJ2-5, with D maybe TRBD2 (6 bases). V lost 8 bases and J lost 5, with 24 bases in between. This CDR3 contains 16 residues. Germline assignment: CDR1 MNHEY and CDR2 SMNVEV (reference sequence). CDR3 nucleotide sequence: TGTGCCAGCTGGGAGGATGGAACGGGAAATGAGGAGACCCAGTACTTC. Translation gives CASWEDGTGNEETQYF.

The chain links TRBV4-1 to TRBJ2-5; possibly TRBD2 for D (5 bases). The CDR3 spans 13 residues. Germline assignment: CDR1 MGHRA and CDR2 YSYEKL. Trimming stripped 2 bases from V and 5 bases from J, with 9 bases between. CDR3 sequence: CASSQTRGETQYF. CDR3 DNA sequence: TGCGCCAGCAGCCAAACAAGAGGGGAGACCCAGTACTTC.

This chain links TRBV5-5 with TRBJ1-2, with a tentative D call TRBD1 (5 bases). The CDR3 is 14 residues long. The V and J ends lost 3 bases and 8 bases respectively, with 17 bases between them. The germline CDR1 and CDR2 sequences are SGHKS and YYEKEE (reference sequence). The CDR3 DNA reads as TGTGCCAGCAGCTCATACGGGACCCGAGGGGGCTACACCTTC. It yields the protein CASSSYGTRGGYTF.

This clonotype was detected a few times. The chain couples TRBV6-6 to TRBJ1-4; D is unresolved. CDR1 is MNHNY and CDR2 is SVGAGI in the germline V gene (reference sequence). This CDR3 contains 13 residues. Trimming removed 6 bases from V and 4 bases from J, with 9 bases in between. CDR3 in DNA: TGTGCCAGCAGGGCACAGATTAATGAAAAACTGTTTTTT. Its translation is CASRAQINEKLFF.

This clonotype was seen more than once but under ten times. The chain uses TRBV4-1 and TRBJ1-2; perhaps TRBD1 as D (5 bases). Germline-derived CDR1 and CDR2 are MGHRA and YSYEKL. V lost 0 bases and J 8 bases, leaving 19 bases between the germline ends. The length of the CDR3 is 16 residues. The CDR3 region is CASSQEGWTGPGGYTF. CDR3 DNA sequence: TGCGCCAGCAGCCAAGAGGGCTGGACGGGGCCGGGCGGCTACACCTTC.

V is TRBV6-5 and J is TRBJ2-7, with D possibly TRBD2 on 7 matching bases. Germline values: CDR1 MNHEY, CDR2 SVGAGI. The CDR3 length is 15 residues. V lost 0 bases, J lost 5 bases, and 14 bases lay in between. The CDR3 DNA sequence: TGTGCCAGCAGTTACTCGGGAGGGACACCCCACGAGCAGTACTTC. Protein product: CASSYSGGTPHEQYF.

The rearrangement joins TRBV4-1 to TRBJ2-1; 8 positions agree with TRBD2. CDR3 length equals 16 residues. V gave up 4 bases and J gave up 10 bases; unmatched junction bases: 15. Germline CDR1 MGHRA, CDR2 YSYEKL. The CDR3 here is CASSLGSGEPSGEQFF. For the CDR3, the DNA is TGCGCCAGCAGCCTGGGTAGCGGGGAACCTTCGGGGGAGCAGTTCTTC.

Worth noting for this clonotype: Being one base from a much bigger clone, this may be a read error. This chain connects TRBV19 to TRBJ2-5; 10 positions match TRBD2. CDR1 is LNHDA and CDR2 is SQIVND in the germline V gene (reference sequence). This CDR3 spans 17 amino acids. The CDR3 DNA is TGTGCCAGTAGTCTAACCGGGACTAGCGTTTCCTACAATGAGCGGTTCTTC. Protein product: CASSLTGTSVSYNERFF.

This rearrangement joins TRBV12-3 or TRBV12-4 to TRBJ2-1; D possibly corresponds to TRBD2 (6 bases). With 5 bases removed from V and 0 bases from J, the gap between germline ends came to 11 bases. CDR3 size: 15 residues. For the CDR3, the DNA is TGTGCCAGCAGTCGGTGGGGACTCTCCTACAATGAGCAGTTCTTC. This gives the protein CASSRWGLSYNEQFF.

This clonotype has at least ten counts. The genes are TRBV12-3 or TRBV12-4 and TRBJ2-5; D possibly corresponds to TRBD1 (6 bases). V was shortened by 8 bases and J by 4 bases, with 11 bases between the two germline ends. The CDR3 consists of 12 residues. The CDR3 DNA sequence: TGTGCCAGCCTGGGGGCCACAGAGACCCAGTACTTC. Protein: CASLGATETQYF.

This clonotype was seen a handful of times. The CDR3 loop is CSAGVAGGSQSYNEQFF. The CDR3 DNA reads as TGCAGTGCTGGAGTAGCGGGAGGGAGCCAATCCTACAATGAGCAGTTCTTC. The V call is TRBV20-1, the J call TRBJ2-1; 11 nucleotides match TRBD2. The junction had 10 bases not matched to a gene; V was cut back by 5 bases and J by 1 base. Germline-derived CDR1 and CDR2 are DFQATT and SNEGSKA (reference sequence). The CDR3 contains 17 residues.